This entry concerns a single T cell receptor beta chain. The antigen is undetermined. The data are from a study of CXCR3-negative and CXCR3-positive naive CD8 T cells. Germline CDR1 and CDR2: MDHEN and SYDVKM. The CDR3 is made up of 15 amino acids. Study-level points and caveats: Partially decreased CXCR3 expression was recorded after cryopreservation, and fresh PBMCs were used in most assays. Naive cells that were CXCR3-positive had more hydrophobic TRB CDR3s (compared with CXCR3-negative naive cells).

Sorting was done in triplicate for each CD8+ T cell subset (300,000 cells each). CD45RO-CCR7+CD27+CD95- marked naive CD8+ T cells. In preparing the TRB cDNA libraries, 5' RACE with UMI labels was used. TCRdb re-called the 5' RACE reads, yielding one record per CDR3 amino acid sequence without DNA. The sample has 150,000 or so distinct CDR3 sequences. This TCR was sampled from a human donor in good health. Some clones in this sample may be carry-over from other donors' samples. The material sequenced was naive CXCR3- CD8+ T cells from blood. The subset denotes: CD45RO-CCR7+CD27+CD95- naive CD8+ T cells lacking CXCR3 (TNR3-). V usage is TRBV28 and J usage is TRBJ2-5; TCRdb indicates TRBD1, and absent DNA this call remains unverified. CDR3: CASSLSQGTTETQYF.